This T cell receptor (beta chain) was captured in a study of cytomegalovirus exposure and HLA in healthy donors. Points from the study as a whole: Of the V segments, some could not be distinguished, including TRBV6-2 and TRBV6-3, and were excluded.

The germline CDR1 and CDR2 sequences are MNHNS and SASEGT. The CDR3 consists of 14 residues. The V gene lost 5 bases and the J gene lost 10 bases, with 18 bases spanning the gap. Details on this clone: Its antigen is currently unknown.

The PCR made use of 60 Vbeta and 13 Jbeta primers. Here immunoSEQ multiplex PCR was the method, and the copy in TCRdb shows in-frame clones only, minus some. The repertoire holds some 200,000 clones, with more than 75% as singletons. This TCR was recovered from a woman aged 50 to 60 in good health and CMV-seropositive. Material for sequencing was PBMCs. The rearrangement joins TRBV6-1 to TRBJ1-5; D is possibly TRBD1 (6 bases). CDR3 nucleotides: TGTGCCAGCAGTTCCGGACAGCCTGGGGGACCCCAGCATTTT. As protein: CASSSGQPGGPQHF.